The 18 T cell receptor beta chains below come from one sample, sequenced in a study of T-cell reconstitution after alpha-beta-depleted transplantation in children. A library of TCRbeta sequences, prepared with unique molecular identifiers, was generated. Each CDR3 protein gets one entry after TCRdb re-called the PCR reads with MiXCR. The top ten clones hold just under 30% of a sample with about 420,000 distinct CDR3 sequences, around 15% of them seen once. Material: PBMCs, mostly from graft donor cells, obtained 360 days after TCRalphabeta/CD19-depleted stem cell transplant. Source of these receptors: a boy in the first two years of life who had a stem cell transplant for Wiskott-Aldrich syndrome, so the T cells may come from the graft donor.

DNA for the CDR3: TGTGCCAGCAGCCCGGGAGATTGGCTGAATCAAGAGACCCAGTACTTC. As protein: CASSPGDWLNQETQYF. This chain connects TRBV14 to TRBJ2-5, with TRBD2 as a possible D gene (6 bases). The CDR3 covers 16 residues. The V end was cut by 4 bases, the J end by 2 bases, with 17 bases between. The V gene's germline CDR1 is SGHDN and CDR2 FVKESK.

The chain combines TRBV20-1 with TRBJ2-7; 9 positions match TRBD1. In germline, CDR1 is DFQATT, CDR2 SNEGSKA (reference sequence). V lost 5 bases, J lost 2 bases, and 4 bases stayed unmatched. CDR3 length: 13 amino acids. The CDR3 spells CSAHGTGTYEQYF. The DNA of the CDR3 is TGCAGTGCTCACGGGACAGGGACCTACGAGCAGTACTTC.

The chain links TRBV20-1 to TRBJ1-2, with 9 nucleotides matching TRBD1. Looked up from germline, CDR1 is DFQATT and CDR2 is SNEGSKA (reference sequence). The CDR3 covers 18 residues. J gave up 0 bases and V 7 bases, and 18 bases lay outside the gene matches. CDR3 region: CSGSLRRDRVISNYGYTF. For the CDR3, the DNA is TGCAGTGGATCCCTACGCCGGGACAGGGTCATCTCTAACTATGGCTACACCTTC.

This clonotype has more than one count but fewer than ten. V gene TRBV7-2 combines with J gene TRBJ2-3, with D maybe TRBD2 (6 bases). Per germline, CDR1 SGHTA and CDR2 FQGNSA. CDR3 size: 14 residues. V was pared by 4 bases and J by 0 bases, with 8 bases between. The DNA for the CDR3 is TGTGCCAGCAGCTGGAGGGATAGCACAGATACGCAGTATTTT. Its protein is CASSWRDSTDTQYF. Variable domain in full (rest from reference TRBV7-2 and TRBJ2-3): GAGVSQSPSNKVTEKGKDVELRCDPISGHTALYWYRQSLGQGLEFLIYFQGNSAPDKSGLPSDRFSAERTGGSVSTLTIQRTQQEDSAVYLCASSWRDSTDTQYFGPGTRLTVL.

This clonotype was counted between two and nine times. The chain is built from TRBV6-2 or TRBV6-3 and TRBJ1-5, with TRBD1 matching 7 bases. This CDR3 is 13 amino acids long. CDR1 and CDR2 from the germline V gene are MNHEY and SVGEGT. Germline trimming cut 8 bases from V and 2 bases from J; bases unmatched to any gene: 3. DNA for the CDR3: TGTGCCAGCGCAGGGGGGTGCAATCAGCCCCAGCATTTT. Translation gives CASAGGCNQPQHF.

This clonotype was observed a few times. This chain connects TRBV5-1 to TRBJ2-2, with D hard to call. The V gene's germline CDR1 is SGHRS and CDR2 YFSETQ. V lost 4 bases, J lost 7 bases, and 14 bases lay in between. The CDR3 spans 14 residues. CDR3 in DNA: TGCGCCAGCAGCCCTGGCTCCGCTGGCGGGGAGCTGTTTTTT. Its translation is CASSPGSAGGELFF.

The chain has TRBV5-1 and TRBJ2-1; 9 nucleotides match TRBD1. J gave up 4 bases and V 5 bases, and 7 bases lay outside the gene matches. The CDR3 has 15 amino acids. Germline V gene sequence: CDR1 SGHRS, CDR2 YFSETQ. DNA for the CDR3: TGCGCCAGCAGACCAGGGGACAGGGCTTACAATGAGCAGTTCTTC. This codes for CASRPGDRAYNEQFF.

V gene TRBV2 combines with J gene TRBJ1-5; 7 positions agree with TRBD1. Germline loops: CDR1 SNHLY, CDR2 FYNNEI. V was pared by 4 bases and J by 5 bases, with 5 bases of the junction left unmatched. The CDR3 is made up of 14 amino acids. The CDR3 DNA reads TGTGCCAGCAGTGCTAGGACAGGTTATCAGCCCCAGCATTTT. It encodes CASSARTGYQPQHF.

The chain employs TRBV6-1 and TRBJ2-2; 9 bases fit TRBD2. The germline CDR1 and CDR2 sequences are MNHNS and SASEGT. The trim removed 8 bases at V and 7 bases at J, leaving 8 bases unmatched. This CDR3 has 14 amino acids. The CDR3 loop is CASLRREGNGELFF. CDR3 nucleotide sequence: TGTGCCAGCCTGCGGCGGGAGGGAAACGGGGAGCTGTTTTTT.

The chain uses TRBV5-1 and TRBJ1-2; D is uncertain. The CDR3 spans 13 residues. The V end lost 0 bases, the J end lost 4 bases, and 7 bases lay between the germline ends. The germline gives CDR1 SGHRS, CDR2 YFSETQ. The CDR3 loop reads CASSLAWSYGYTF. In DNA, the CDR3 is TGCGCCAGCAGCTTGGCCTGGTCCTATGGCTACACCTTC.

V usage is TRBV12-3 or TRBV12-4 and J usage is TRBJ2-6; D may be TRBD1 (5 bases). V was pared by 3 bases and J by 4 bases, with 10 bases between. The CDR3 sequence is 15 residues long. In nucleotides, the CDR3 is TGTGCCAGCAGTTTTTGGGGCCTGGGGGCCAACGTCCTGACTTTC. Its protein is CASSFWGLGANVLTF.

The chain carries TRBV12-3 or TRBV12-4 and TRBJ2-3; TRBD2 matches 11 bases. This CDR3 has 15 residues. The ends lost 6 bases at V and 5 bases at J; junction bases unmatched: 7. This CDR3 is CASSPLAGAGDTQYF. DNA of the CDR3: TGTGCCAGCAGCCCACTAGCGGGAGCGGGAGATACGCAGTATTTT.

This clonotype was seen a handful of times. The rearrangement joins TRBV29-1 to TRBJ2-7; D may be TRBD1 or TRBD2 (5 bases each). This CDR3 is built from 16 residues. The V end lost 7 bases, the J end lost 3 bases, and 25 bases lay between the germline ends. In germline, CDR1 is SQVTM, CDR2 ANQGSEA. The CDR3 reads CSALMGPSNKLYEQYF. The CDR3 nucleotides are TGCAGCGCGTTGATGGGACCCTCCAACAAACTCTACGAGCAGTACTTC.

The chain joins TRBV10-3 to TRBJ1-2; possible D gene TRBD1, 5 bases. CDR3 length equals 15 residues. Germline CDR1 is ENHRY and CDR2 is SYGVKD. The V gene lost 3 bases and the J gene lost 2 bases, with 13 bases spanning the gap. The CDR3 DNA follows: TGTGCCATCAGTGAAGGATGGGGACCGAACTATGGCTACACCTTC. This encodes CAISEGWGPNYGYTF.

This clonotype was counted only a few times. The V and J genes are TRBV3-1 and TRBJ2-5; 7 positions match TRBD2. V was clipped by 3 bases and J by 6 bases; unmatched bases: 13. The CDR3 loop spans 16 amino acids. Germline V gene lookup returns CDR1 LGHDT and CDR2 YNNKEL (reference sequence). CDR3 in DNA: TGTGCCAGCAGCCACCTGACTAGCCCCGCAACAAAGACCCAGTACTTC. It translates to CASSHLTSPATKTQYF.

V usage is TRBV29-1 and J usage is TRBJ1-5; D gene uncertain. CDR1 is SQVTM, CDR2 ANQGSEA, per germline. Deletions cut 4 bases from V and 5 bases from J, with 12 bases between. CDR3 size: 13 residues. The CDR3 DNA follows: TGCAGCGTTGTTGACGAGAGGGATCAGCCCCAGCATTTT. This encodes CSVVDERDQPQHF. The entire variable domain, with the rest obtained from reference TRBV29-1 and TRBJ1-5, is as follows: SAVISQKPSRDICQRGTSLTIQCQVDSQVTMMFWYRQQPGQSLTLIATANQGSEATYESGFVIDKFPISRPNLTFSTLTVSNMSPEDSSIYLCSVVDERDQPQHFGDGTRLSIL.

The genes are TRBV29-1 and TRBJ2-3; D not certain. The CDR3 spans 14 residues. The germline V and J ends were trimmed by 1 base and 5 bases, with 13 bases remaining between them. CDR1 and CDR2 (germline): SQVTM, ANQGSEA. CDR3 nucleotides: TGCAGCGTTGAAGTAGGCGGCCGCGGAGATACGCAGTATTTT. Protein: CSVEVGGRGDTQYF.

The chain has TRBV7-9 and TRBJ2-7; D assignment may be TRBD1 or TRBD2 (5 bases each). The CDR3 consists of 11 residues. Trimming stripped 3 bases from V and 12 bases from J, with 12 bases between. Germline V CDR1 and CDR2: SEHNR, FQNEAQ (reference sequence). CDR3 coding DNA: TGTGCCAGCAGCTTGGGACCGCTCCTGTACTTC. Amino acids: CASSLGPLLYF.